This T cell receptor beta chain was sequenced for a study of cytomegalovirus exposure and HLA in healthy donors. Study-level findings and limits: Investigators reported around 150 TCR beta chains as tied to cytomegalovirus.

13 Jbeta primers and 60 Vbeta primers were used for the PCR. Method: immunoSEQ multiplex PCR; TCRdb's copy keeps in-frame clones and lacks some. The table counts tens of thousands of clones; around 1.6% lies in the top ten. Of note for this clone: Antigen specificity is unknown.

V lost 4 bases, J lost 3 bases, and 16 bases lay in between. The CDR3 has 15 residues. The germline gives CDR1 MNHNS, CDR2 SASEGT. Sequenced material: PBMCs. This receptor was taken from a young woman in good health and CMV-seronegative. The rearrangement links TRBV6-1 to TRBJ2-7; maybe TRBD1 (6 bases). The DNA of the CDR3 is TGTGCCAGCAGTGGGGGAACTACAGGGTTCTACGAGCAGTACTTC. This translates into CASSGGTTGFYEQYF.